The 23 T cell receptor beta chains in this list originate from one sample, sequenced in a study of T cell responses to AZD1222 COVID-19 vaccine. TCRdb keeps only in-frame clones here, not all; method: immunoSEQ multiplex PCR. Among tens of thousands of clones listed, around 91% were seen once. The sample here was peripheral blood, taken on day 0 of MenACWY control vaccination. These receptor sequences come from an adult in good health.

V is TRBV28 and J is TRBJ2-2; 9 nucleotides align to TRBD2. The CDR3 runs 17 residues. CDR1 and CDR2 (germline): MDHEN, SYDVKM. V was clipped by 6 bases and J by 6 bases; unmatched bases: 14. CDR3 region: CASSSYSGGLSSGELFF. The CDR3 DNA reads TGTGCCAGCAGCTCATATAGCGGGGGACTTAGCTCCGGGGAGCTGTTTTTT.

This clone was recorded a few times. The chain recombines TRBV6-2 or TRBV6-3 with TRBJ2-2; a weak D match, TRBD2 (6 bases). The CDR3 is 14 residues long. V was clipped by 6 bases and J by 5 bases, with 13 bases between them. Per germline, CDR1 MNHEY and CDR2 SVGEGT. The CDR3 is CASSVRLVTGELFF. The CDR3, as DNA: TGTGCCAGCAGCGTACGACTAGTAACCGGGGAGCTGTTTTTT.

The V and J genes are TRBV7-2 and TRBJ2-1, with TRBD2 matching over 10 bases. The ends lost 4 bases at V and 3 bases at J; junction bases unmatched: 3. This CDR3 has 15 amino acids. From germline, CDR1 is SGHTA and CDR2 FQGNSA. The CDR3 is CASSSWTSGYNEQFF. The CDR3 region has the DNA TGTGCCAGCAGCTCCTGGACTAGCGGCTACAATGAGCAGTTCTTC.

The chain joins TRBV15 to TRBJ1-1, with D possibly matching TRBD1 (6 bases). The germline V gene encodes CDR1 LNHNV and CDR2 YYDKDF (reference sequence). The CDR3 is 12 amino acids. V lost 9 bases and J 1 base, leaving 9 bases between the germline ends. CDR3 in amino acids: CATGGRNTEAFF. The CDR3 DNA follows: TGTGCCACTGGGGGCAGGAACACTGAAGCTTTCTTT.

In this sample, this clone turned up once. The chain joins TRBV5-1 to TRBJ2-5; D unclear. V lost 2 bases and J lost 1, with 9 bases in between. The length of the CDR3 is 14 residues. Germline V gene data show CDR1 as SGHRS and CDR2 as YFSETQ. The CDR3 protein is CASSFGVGQETQYF. CDR3 bases: TGCGCCAGCAGCTTTGGGGTAGGCCAAGAGACCCAGTACTTC.

This chain connects TRBV28 to TRBJ1-5, with D possibly TRBD1 on 6 matching bases. The CDR3 extends over 16 amino acids. Germline V gene lookup returns CDR1 MDHEN and CDR2 SYDVKM. The V end was cut by 8 bases, the J end by 3 bases, with 20 bases between. The CDR3 loop is CASVRDGGGVNQPQHF. CDR3 nucleotide sequence: TGTGCCAGCGTCCGGGACGGTGGGGGCGTCAATCAGCCCCAGCATTTT.

The chain joins TRBV2 to TRBJ2-7, with 8 bases matching TRBD2. CDR3 length: 14 residues. CDR1 and CDR2 from the germline V gene are SNHLY and FYNNEI. Germline trimming cut 6 bases from V and 5 bases from J; bases unmatched to any gene: 9. The CDR3 is CASRRGTSPHEQYF. The DNA of the CDR3 is TGTGCCAGCAGGAGGGGGACTAGTCCGCACGAGCAGTACTTC.

This chain joins TRBV5-1 and TRBJ2-2; 9 bases are shared with TRBD2. This CDR3 has 15 amino acids. CDR1 and CDR2 (germline): SGHRS, YFSETQ. With V trimmed by 3 bases and J by 1 base, 1 base remained unmatched. DNA of the CDR3: TGCGCCAGCAGCTCTAGCGGGATGAACACCGGGGAGCTGTTTTTT. It encodes CASSSSGMNTGELFF.

Only one count was recorded for this clone. The rearrangement joins TRBV19 to TRBJ2-7, with 8 bases fitting TRBD1. This CDR3 comprises 15 residues. The junction had 6 bases not matched to a gene; V was cut back by 1 base and J by 4 bases. Germline V gene sequence: CDR1 LNHDA, CDR2 SQIVND (reference sequence). For the CDR3, the DNA is TGTGCCAGTAGTATAGCCCCGGACAGGGAGTACGAGCAGTACTTC. Amino acids: CASSIAPDREYEQYF.

The J gene is TRBJ1-5, the V gene TRBV20-1; D is unresolved. This CDR3 is 11 amino acids long. V gave up 3 bases and J gave up 5 bases, with 5 bases separating them. Per germline, CDR1 DFQATT and CDR2 SNEGSKA (reference sequence). The CDR3 region is CSASRDQPQHF. The CDR3 DNA reads TGCAGTGCTAGCAGAGATCAGCCCCAGCATTTT.

This clone was observed a single time. The genes are TRBV28 and TRBJ1-4; D uncertain. CDR1 is MDHEN and CDR2 is SYDVKM in the germline V gene. The germline V and J ends were trimmed by 6 bases and 0 bases, with 5 bases remaining between them. The CDR3 is 13 residues long. CDR3 sequence reads: CASRGTTNEKLFF. In nucleotides, the CDR3 is TGTGCCAGCAGGGGGACAACTAATGAAAAACTGTTTTTT.

The V gene is TRBV19, the J gene TRBJ1-6; 9 bases match TRBD1. From germline, CDR1 is LNHDA and CDR2 SQIVND (reference sequence). V shed 10 bases and J 9 bases; nucleotides not matched to a gene: 7. This CDR3 region has 13 residues. CDR3 DNA sequence: TGTGCCACCGCGGACAGGGGAGGTTCACCCCTCCACTTT. Translating it yields CATADRGGSPLHF.

The chain is built from TRBV28 and TRBJ2-7; 8 positions agree with TRBD2. The CDR3 sequence is 13 residues long. V was pared by 7 bases and J by 3 bases, with 5 bases of the junction left unmatched. Germline loops: CDR1 MDHEN, CDR2 SYDVKM. CDR3 region: CASTSGGGYEQYF. The CDR3 DNA sequence: TGTGCCAGCACCTCGGGGGGGGGCTACGAGCAGTACTTC.

The chain's CDR3 is CASSIGDSLDTQYF. In DNA, the CDR3 is TGTGCCAGTAGTATTGGGGACAGTCTGGATACGCAGTATTTT. The chain uses TRBV19 and TRBJ2-3, with TRBD1 matching over 7 bases. Trimming at V came to 3 bases and at J to 6 bases, leaving 6 bases not matched to a gene. The CDR3 runs 14 residues. Germline V gene lookup returns CDR1 LNHDA and CDR2 SQIVND (reference sequence).

The rearrangement uses TRBV29-1 and TRBJ2-1; D unresolved. The CDR3 runs to 18 residues. The V end lost 5 bases, the J end lost 4 bases, and 27 bases lay between the germline ends. Germline lookup yields CDR1 SQVTM and CDR2 ANQGSEA. The CDR3 DNA sequence: TGCAGCGTTCTACTAATGTCCCGGCCAGCCTCGGCGTACAATGAGCAGTTCTTC. This encodes CSVLLMSRPASAYNEQFF.

This clone was observed a handful of times. V and J are TRBV6-2 or TRBV6-3 and TRBJ2-7, with TRBD2 matching over 13 bases. The V gene end was trimmed by 0 bases and the J gene end by 4 bases; junction bases not matched to a gene: 3. This CDR3 is 16 amino acids long. From germline, CDR1 is MNHEY and CDR2 SVGEGT. The CDR3: CASSYSGTSGDYEQYF. DNA for the CDR3: TGTGCCAGCAGTTACTCGGGGACTAGCGGGGATTACGAGCAGTACTTC.

The chain joins TRBV28 to TRBJ2-7; unclear D gene. Germline CDR1 is MDHEN and CDR2 is SYDVKM. Trimming cost V 2 bases and J 2 bases, with 7 bases left between them. There are 13 residues in the CDR3. The CDR3 here is CASSLGSPYEQYF. CDR3 nucleotide sequence: TGTGCCAGCAGTTTAGGTAGCCCCTACGAGCAGTACTTC.

The chain couples TRBV6-5 to TRBJ1-1; TRBD1 matches at 9 bases. The CDR3 spans 15 residues. V trimming: 6 bases; J trimming: 5 bases; junction bases outside the gene matches: 10. Germline V lookup: CDR1 MNHEY, CDR2 SVGAGI. The CDR3 DNA reads TGTGCCAGCAGCCTAAGACAGGGGGGAAATACTGAAGCTTTCTTT. Translation gives CASSLRQGGNTEAFF.

This rearrangement joins TRBV11-2 to TRBJ2-1; no clear D. The CDR3 consists of 11 residues. Germline CDR1 is SGHAT and CDR2 is FQNNGV. V was clipped by 5 bases and J by 10 bases, with 9 bases between them. The CDR3 DNA sequence: TGTGCCAGCAGCCCGTTGGGCGAGCAGTTCTTC. Protein sequence: CASSPLGEQFF.

The count of this clone is one. The V call is TRBV27, the J call TRBJ1-1, with D perhaps TRBD1 (6 bases). Germline V gives CDR1 MNHEY, CDR2 SMNVEV (reference sequence). This CDR3 has 16 amino acids. V dropped 5 bases and J dropped 0 bases, with 16 bases sitting between them. The DNA for the CDR3 is TGTGCCAGCAGTCTAGGGGGAAATTCGGTGAACACTGAAGCTTTCTTT. Translation: CASSLGGNSVNTEAFF.

The rearrangement links TRBV24-1 to TRBJ1-2; possible D gene TRBD1, 6 bases. V dropped 3 bases and J dropped 13 bases, with 14 bases sitting between them. Germline CDR1 is KGHDR and CDR2 is SFDVKD. This CDR3 has 12 amino acids. The CDR3 loop reads CATSDPWGGTTF. The DNA of the CDR3 is TGTGCCACCAGTGATCCCTGGGGGGGCACCACCTTC.

The chain couples TRBV29-1 to TRBJ1-1; 7 nucleotides agree with TRBD1. This CDR3 is built from 13 residues. J was trimmed by 1 base and V by 6 bases; bases with no gene match: 5. The germline V gene encodes CDR1 SQVTM and CDR2 ANQGSEA. CDR3 nucleotide sequence: TGCAGCGTCGTGACAGGGACGAACACTGAAGCTTTCTTT. Translation: CSVVTGTNTEAFF.

Only one count was recorded for this clone. This chain uses TRBV27 with TRBJ2-5, with 7 bases lining up with TRBD1. Germline values: CDR1 MNHEY, CDR2 SMNVEV (reference sequence). The CDR3 spans 14 residues. V was clipped by 4 bases and J by 5 bases; unmatched bases: 7. The CDR3 coding sequence is TGTGCCAGCAGTTCAGGGGACAGAAGGGAGACCCAGTACTTC. Protein sequence: CASSSGDRRETQYF.